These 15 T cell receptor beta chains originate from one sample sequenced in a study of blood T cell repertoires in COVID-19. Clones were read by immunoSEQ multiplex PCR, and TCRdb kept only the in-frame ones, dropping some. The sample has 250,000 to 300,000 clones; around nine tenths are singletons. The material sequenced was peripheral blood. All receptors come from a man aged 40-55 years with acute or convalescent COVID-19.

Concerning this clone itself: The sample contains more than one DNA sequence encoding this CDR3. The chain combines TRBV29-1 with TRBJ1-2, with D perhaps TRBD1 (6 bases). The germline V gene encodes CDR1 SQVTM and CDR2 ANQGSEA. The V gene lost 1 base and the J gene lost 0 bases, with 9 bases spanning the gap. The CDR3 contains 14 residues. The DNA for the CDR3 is TGCAGCGTTGAAGTGTCAGGGGCTAACTATGGCTACACCTTC. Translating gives CSVEVSGANYGYTF. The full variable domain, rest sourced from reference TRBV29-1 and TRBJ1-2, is SAVISQKPSRDICQRGTSLTIQCQVDSQVTMMFWYRQQPGQSLTLIATANQGSEATYESGFVIDKFPISRPNLTFSTLTVSNMSPEDSSIYLCSVEVSGANYGYTFGSGTRLTVV.

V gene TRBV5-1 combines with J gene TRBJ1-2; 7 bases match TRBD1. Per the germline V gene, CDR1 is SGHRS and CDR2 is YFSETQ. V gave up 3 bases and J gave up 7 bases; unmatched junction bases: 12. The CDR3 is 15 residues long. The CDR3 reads CASSSSGQHFGGYTF. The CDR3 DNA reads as TGCGCCAGCAGCTCCTCGGGACAGCATTTCGGTGGCTACACCTTC.

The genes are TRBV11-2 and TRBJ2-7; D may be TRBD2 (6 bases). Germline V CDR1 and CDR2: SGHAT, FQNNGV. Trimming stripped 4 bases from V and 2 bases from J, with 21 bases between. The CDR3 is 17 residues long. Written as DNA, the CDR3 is TGTGCCAGCAGCTCCCCTATCTTGGTAGCGGAGACCTACGAGCAGTACTTC. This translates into CASSSPILVAETYEQYF.

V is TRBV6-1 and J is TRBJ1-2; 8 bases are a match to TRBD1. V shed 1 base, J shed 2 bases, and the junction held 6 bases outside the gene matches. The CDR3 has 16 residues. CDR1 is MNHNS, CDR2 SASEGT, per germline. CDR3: CASSEVGQGPNYGYTF. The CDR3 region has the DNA TGTGCCAGCAGTGAAGTTGGACAGGGCCCAAACTATGGCTACACCTTC.

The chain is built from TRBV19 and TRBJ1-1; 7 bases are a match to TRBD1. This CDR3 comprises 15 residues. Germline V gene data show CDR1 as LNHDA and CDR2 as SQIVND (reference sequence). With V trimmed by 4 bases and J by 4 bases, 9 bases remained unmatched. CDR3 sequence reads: CASSRAQGIGTEAFF. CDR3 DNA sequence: TGTGCCAGTAGTAGAGCACAGGGGATAGGCACTGAAGCTTTCTTT.

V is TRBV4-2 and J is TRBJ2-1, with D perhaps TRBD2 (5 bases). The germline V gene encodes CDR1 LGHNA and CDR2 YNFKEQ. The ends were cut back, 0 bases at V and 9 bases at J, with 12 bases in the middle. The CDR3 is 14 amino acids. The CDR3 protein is CASSQEPRRGEQFF. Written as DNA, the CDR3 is TGTGCCAGCAGCCAAGAGCCCCGACGGGGTGAGCAGTTCTTC.

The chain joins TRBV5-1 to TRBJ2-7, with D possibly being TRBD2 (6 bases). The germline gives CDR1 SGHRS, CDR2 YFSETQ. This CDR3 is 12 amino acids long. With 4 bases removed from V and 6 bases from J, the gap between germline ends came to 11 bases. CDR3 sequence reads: CASSNYGGEQYF. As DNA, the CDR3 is TGCGCCAGCAGCAATTACGGGGGCGAGCAGTACTTC. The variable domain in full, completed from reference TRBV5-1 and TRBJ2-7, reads KAGVTQTPRYLIKTRGQQVTLSCSPISGHRSVSWYQQTPGQGLQFLFEYFSETQRNKGNFPGRFSGRQFSNSRSEMNVSTLELGDSALYLCASSNYGGEQYFGPGTRLTVT.

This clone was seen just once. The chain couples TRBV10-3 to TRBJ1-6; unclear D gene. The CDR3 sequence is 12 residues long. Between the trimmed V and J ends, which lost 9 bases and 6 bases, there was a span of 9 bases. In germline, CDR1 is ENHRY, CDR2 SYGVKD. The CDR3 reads CAIGQLNSPLHF. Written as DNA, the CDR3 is TGTGCCATTGGGCAGCTTAATTCACCCCTCCACTTT.

This CDR3 is CASRGGYGYTF. CDR3 coding DNA: TGTGCCAGCAGGGGGGGGTATGGCTACACCTTC. The rearrangement links TRBV28 to TRBJ1-2; tentative D call: TRBD1 (5 bases). The CDR3 contains 11 residues. In germline, CDR1 is MDHEN, CDR2 SYDVKM. The V end lost 6 bases, the J end lost 5 bases, and 7 bases lay between the germline ends.

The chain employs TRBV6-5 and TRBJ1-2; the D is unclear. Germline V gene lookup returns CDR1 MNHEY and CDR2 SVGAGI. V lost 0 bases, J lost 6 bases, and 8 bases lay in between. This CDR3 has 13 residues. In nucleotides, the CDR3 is TGTGCCAGCAGTTACTCGGGGAGAGATGGCTACACCTTC. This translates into CASSYSGRDGYTF.

The CDR3 DNA reads TGTGCCAGCAGTGAGCAGGGGTACACCGGGGAGCTGTTTTTT. Its protein product is CASSEQGYTGELFF. V usage is TRBV6-4 and J usage is TRBJ2-2, with a tentative D call TRBD1 (6 bases). The length of the CDR3 is 14 residues. Trimming removed 3 bases at V and 3 bases at J, with 8 bases between. Germline V gives CDR1 MRHNA, CDR2 SNTAGT.

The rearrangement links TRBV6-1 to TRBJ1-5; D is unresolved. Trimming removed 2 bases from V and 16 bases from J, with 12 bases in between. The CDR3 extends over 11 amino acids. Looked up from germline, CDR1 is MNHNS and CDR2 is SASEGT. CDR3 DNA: TGTGCCAGCAGTGAATGGGAGAGGAACCATTTT. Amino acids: CASSEWERNHF.

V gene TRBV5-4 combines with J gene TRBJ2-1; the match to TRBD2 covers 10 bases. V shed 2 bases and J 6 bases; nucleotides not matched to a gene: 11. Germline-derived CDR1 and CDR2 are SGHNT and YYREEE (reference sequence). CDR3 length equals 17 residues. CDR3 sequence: CASSLGTSAGRRNEQFF. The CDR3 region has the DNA TGTGCCAGCAGCTTAGGGACTAGCGCTGGTAGGCGCAATGAGCAGTTCTTC.

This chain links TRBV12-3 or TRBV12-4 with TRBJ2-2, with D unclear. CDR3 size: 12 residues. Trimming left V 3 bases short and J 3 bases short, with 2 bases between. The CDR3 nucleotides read TGTGCCAGCAGTTTCTACACCGGGGAGCTGTTTTTT. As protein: CASSFYTGELFF.

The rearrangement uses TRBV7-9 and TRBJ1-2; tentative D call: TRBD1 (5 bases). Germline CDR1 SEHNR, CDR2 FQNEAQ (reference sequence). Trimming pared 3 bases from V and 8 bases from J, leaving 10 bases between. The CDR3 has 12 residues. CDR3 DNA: TGTGCCAGCAGCTTGGGGGGTTTGGGCTACACCTTC. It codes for CASSLGGLGYTF.